This record looks at one TCR beta chain sequence and its context. Its antigen remains unknown. The source of the sample is a study of OX40 agonist ivuxolimab in advanced cancers. The study's findings and limits: CD4+ and CD8+ blood T cells expanded clonally by week 6 at 0.1 to 3.0 mg/kg.

Prior autoimmune disease or systemic immunosuppression barred patients. Assay used: immunoSEQ multiplex PCR; TCRdb lists only in-frame clones, some missing. The sample has tens of thousands of clones, 81% seen once. Germline V lookup: CDR1 SGHRS, CDR2 YFSETQ. Losses at the gene ends were 2 bases for V and 14 bases for J; bases not matched to a gene: 3. This CDR3 spans 11 amino acids. This TCR was recovered from an adult with an advanced solid tumor such as melanoma, head and neck, liver or kidney cancer. The chain recombines TRBV5-1 with TRBJ1-1; 10 nucleotides align to TRBD1. The input for sequencing was CD4+ or CD8+ T cells sorted from blood, taken in a trial of the OX40 agonist ivuxolimab. The CDR3 loop reads CASSFGQGEFF. The DNA of the CDR3 is TGCGCCAGCAGCTTCGGACAGGGGGAGTTCTTT.